Sequencing of this T cell receptor beta chain was carried out in a study of T cell responses to AZD1222 COVID-19 vaccine. Study-wide points: Donors were chiefly white British, with a greater number of females, and clonal diversity was perhaps underestimated. Vaccine-associated CD4 TCRs ranged over spike, dominating at 160-218 and 743-854. Nearly half of unique spike-specific TCRs reportedly avoided B.1.351 and B.1.1.7 mutated regions.

The repertoire was sequenced with immunoSEQ multiplex PCR; TCRdb's copy has only in-frame clones and lacks some. The repertoire holds tens of thousands of clones, with 65% to 85% as singletons. A remark on this clone: Its antigen remains unknown.

V was shortened by 4 bases and J by 9 bases, with 9 bases between the two germline ends. The V gene's germline CDR1 is MGHDK and CDR2 SYGVNS. CDR3 length equals 12 residues. The clonotype originates from an adult in good health. This specimen was peripheral blood, taken on day 0 of AZD1222 vaccination. The chain links TRBV25-1 to TRBJ2-2, with no clear D. This CDR3 is CASSATRRELFF. In DNA, the CDR3 is TGTGCCAGCAGTGCAACTCGTCGGGAGCTGTTTTTT.